These 4 T cell receptor beta chains originate from one sample sequenced in a study of cytomegalovirus exposure and HLA in healthy donors. It was with 60 Vbeta and 13 Jbeta primers that the PCR ran. Data came from immunoSEQ multiplex PCR; TCRdb stores just in-frame clones and leaves some out. The data include roughly 69,000 clones; the top ten clones carry 1.5% to 2%. The specimen sequenced was PBMCs. These receptors originate from a woman between 25 and 40 years old in good health and CMV-seronegative.

V gene TRBV5-6 combines with J gene TRBJ2-3; D is uncertain. V dropped 8 bases and J dropped 1 base, with 5 bases sitting between them. CDR1 is SGHDT and CDR2 is YYEEEE in the germline V gene. The CDR3 sequence is 11 residues long. CDR3 DNA: TGTGCCAGTGCAGGCACAGATACGCAGTATTTT. Translation gives CASAGTDTQYF.

The chain recombines TRBV7-9 with TRBJ2-7; TRBD1 matches at 9 bases. Losses at the gene ends were 5 bases for V and 2 bases for J; bases not matched to a gene: 7. CDR3 length equals 15 residues. Germline assignment: CDR1 SEHNR and CDR2 FQNEAQ (reference sequence). The CDR3 spells CASSHRDRAPYEQYF. The CDR3 nucleotides are TGTGCCAGCAGCCACCGGGACAGGGCCCCCTACGAGCAGTACTTC.

CDR3 DNA: TGTGCCAGCAGCTTAGGCCAGGGAAGGGACTATGGCTACACCTTC. As protein: CASSLGQGRDYGYTF. V gene TRBV7-6 combines with J gene TRBJ1-2, with D possibly matching TRBD1 (5 bases). V shed 1 base and J shed 3 bases, with 12 bases lying between them. Germline V CDR1 and CDR2: SGHVS, FNYEAQ. The CDR3 has 15 amino acids.

V is TRBV18 and J is TRBJ2-3, with 10 bases aligning to TRBD1. J was trimmed by 2 bases and V by 4 bases; bases with no gene match: 15. Per the germline V gene, CDR1 is KGHSH and CDR2 is LQKENI. This CDR3 spans 19 amino acids. In DNA, the CDR3 is TGTGCCAGCTCACGGTCTGTGACAGGGGGCATTCCCCTCACAGATACGCAGTATTTT. This gives the protein CASSRSVTGGIPLTDTQYF.